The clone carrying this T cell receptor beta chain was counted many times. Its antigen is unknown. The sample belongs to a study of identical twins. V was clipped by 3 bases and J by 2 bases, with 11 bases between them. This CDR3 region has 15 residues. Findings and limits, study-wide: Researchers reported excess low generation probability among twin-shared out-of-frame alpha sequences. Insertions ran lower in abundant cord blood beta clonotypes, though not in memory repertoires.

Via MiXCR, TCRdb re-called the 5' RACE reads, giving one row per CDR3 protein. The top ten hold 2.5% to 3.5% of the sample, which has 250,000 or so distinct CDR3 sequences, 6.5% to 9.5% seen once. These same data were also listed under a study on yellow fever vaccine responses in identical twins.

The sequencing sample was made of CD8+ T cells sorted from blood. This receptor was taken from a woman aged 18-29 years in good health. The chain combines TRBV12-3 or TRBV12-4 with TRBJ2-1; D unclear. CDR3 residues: CASSLTSFAYNEQFF. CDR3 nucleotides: TGTGCCAGCAGTTTGACCAGTTTCGCCTACAATGAGCAGTTCTTC.